This T cell receptor (beta chain) was captured by sequencing in a study of regulatory T cells in long-lasting Graves disease listed by TCRdb under 2021. About the study as a whole: In the newly diagnosed Graves' disease group, patients had been taking antithyroid drugs for less than 3 months. This study used TCR sequencing and RNA sequencing of peripheral blood to compare persistent Graves' disease patients against newly diagnosed Graves' disease patients. The study was conducted in China and was registered as a clinical trial. TCR sequencing covered around 13 persistent and approximately 20 newly diagnosed Graves' disease patients, 33 samples in total.

This clonotype was recorded many times. Its antigen is still unknown. It has no much larger one-base neighbor in the sample; base qualities were not kept. Explained via the paper, the time point label denotes: newly diagnosed GD, antithyroid drugs for less than 3 months. For both TCR sequencing and RNA sequencing, RNA was extracted from PBMCs in TRIzol. Graves' disease was diagnosed according to American Thyroid Association guidelines. Patients were recruited from an endocrinology department in Xi'an, China. Each patient gave approximately 10 milliliters of peripheral blood, collected in an EDTA anticoagulant tube. Ficoll Paque Plus density gradient separation was used to isolate PBMCs, and no further T cell sorting was done. An Agilent 2100 Bioanalyzer and agarose gel were used to check RNA quality, while a NanoDrop 2000 measured RNA concentration. For CDR1 and CDR2, the germline V gene lists SNHLY and FYNNEI. The CDR3 runs 15 residues from the cysteine to the phenylalanine. The read is trimmed to its CDR3 DNA, 45 bases read in frame from base 1. The germline ends are 18 bases apart after V is trimmed by 4 bases and J by 8 bases.

Libraries were constructed by multiplex PCR. Sequencing took place on an Illumina HiSeq 4000. To build TCR beta libraries, CDR3 regions were amplified by Arm-PCR using iRepertoire HTBI primers. Before sequencing, the PCR products underwent gel purification. Regarding the original processing steps: Gene usage analysis of CDR3 amino acid clonotypes relied on the 60 to 65 TRBV and more than twelve TRBJ segments identified across samples. COPE and FqMerger were used to merge filtered high-quality paired reads into contigs. BLAST was used to align contigs to IMGT TRBV, TRBD and TRBJ reference genes, and CDR3 was defined according to IMGT. Clonotypes above 0.1% frequency were classified as highly expanded clones. Repertoire diversity was measured by Shannon entropy, and V-J evenness by the Gini coefficient. Public clonotypes were defined as clonotypes shared by more than one individual. The public sequencing data were trimmed at Q25 with fastp and processed into clonotypes with MiXCR by TCRdb, which kept only in-frame beta chains. Records with the same CDR3 protein are collapsed into one entry carrying the most frequent genes and DNA. These V and J calls originate from TCRdb's pipeline instead of the authors' own analysis. Recorded for this sample are 400,000 to 500,000 distinct CDR3 sequences; 15% of them occurred a single time. The top ten clones comprise approximately 7.6% of the sample.

Results the study describes overall, beyond this receptor: TRBV28, TRBJ1-2 and TRBJ2-5 were preferentially used in persistent disease, while TRBV20-1 and TRBJ2-1 were favored in newly diagnosed disease. Sequencing and analysis were limited to the TCR beta chain. The small sample size was acknowledged by the authors as a limitation that may reduce accuracy. Lower TCR Shannon entropy and fewer highly expanded clones were observed in persistent Graves' disease patients than in newly diagnosed patients, which suggested clonal expansion. More public clonotypes were shared among persistent patients (2,741) than among newly diagnosed patients (approximately 1,000). Peripheral blood alone was examined, since thyroid tissue, which constituted the primary lesion, could not be accessed.

The same specimen was also included in a second study, on T cells in Graves' hyperthyroidism and ophthalmopathy. That second publication adds: A patient counted as having stable Graves' hyperthyroidism if no progression to ophthalmopathy occurred over 18 months of follow-up. Hyperthyroidism patients were newly diagnosed, had a disease duration of under 2 months, and were aged 18 to 65 years. Patients with uncontrolled infections, other autoimmune diseases, pregnancy or lactation were excluded. Diagnoses were based on clinical symptoms, serum thyroxine and TRAb, thyroid ultrasound and orbital computed tomography. The first round of RT-PCR for the TCR CDR3 was performed with the HTBI primer set and the Qiagen OneStep RT-PCR kit. Most expanded thyroid clonotypes (frequency above 0.001) were also detected in blood, suggesting blood repertoires may reflect thyroid immune responses. In cross-validation, a model built on a 13 V-J signature told ophthalmopathy apart from stable hyperthyroidism with over 85% sensitivity and roughly 82% specificity, and in testing the same model reached 80%/75%. In validation, the model predicted progression to ophthalmopathy with approximately 70% sensitivity and approximately 72% specificity, a median of about 6.7 months before onset. TCR V-J signatures able to tell the groups apart were searched for in a discovery cohort of approximately 95 patients, of whom approximately 40 had Graves' ophthalmopathy and roughly 57 had stable Graves' hyperthyroidism. Prospective prediction of ophthalmopathy was tested in an independent validation cohort consisting of about 19 hyperthyroidism patients and about 17 patients who later progressed to ophthalmopathy. For training and testing, the 80 to 100 patients in the discovery cohort were randomly divided in a 7:3 ratio. In about 6 Graves' hyperthyroidism patients, the study also compared T-cell repertoires from thyroid tissue with T-cell repertoires from blood. Following sampling, methimazole starting at 30 mg daily was given to hyperthyroidism patients, and high-dose intravenous methylprednisolone was given to ophthalmopathy patients. The libraries were constructed in a second round of multiplex PCR and then size-selected and purified. The libraries were sequenced on an Illumina HiSeq2000 using paired-end 100 bp reads. SOAPnuke was used to process the raw data, with reads discarded if the reads contained adapters or uncalled bases, had a mean Phred below 15, or lacked an exact constant-primer or identifier match. COPE v1.2.5 was used to merge high-quality paired reads, and clonotypes were defined as unique nucleotide sequences. MiTCR v1.1 was used to align clonotypes to the IMGT TRBV, TRBD and TRBJ reference segments. The analysis was restricted to V-J combinations with a frequency above 0.0001, which together covered roughly 99% of the repertoires. A TCS score was defined as the ratio between F50 (clonal expansion) and ExV (chaos), using BLOSUM62-based TCRdist between CDR3 peptides within each V-J. Welch's t-statistics and random forest reduced around 520 V-J features to 13, which were used in a naive Bayes classifier (R e1071). No statistical method was used to set the sample size in advance, and investigators knew the group allocation. According to the paper, TCR Vbeta CDR3 sequencing was carried out on more than 120 peripheral blood samples, which came from some 41 ophthalmopathy, roughly 75 hyperthyroidism and some 17 progressor patients.

This chain joins TRBV2 to TRBJ2-1; possibly the D gene is TRBD1, per 6 matching bases. This sample comprised peripheral blood mononuclear cells (PBMCs), obtained at new diagnosis, from a patient treated with antithyroid drugs. The receptor's source is a woman between 40 and 50 years old with Graves disease. Donor details come from another sample of the same person, matched by shared clones. The DNA is TGTGCCAGCAGTGGTACTAGGACAGTGAACGATGAGCAGTTCTTC. Its product reads: CASSGTRTVNDEQFF.